This TCR beta chain was recovered during a study of T cells after yellow fever vaccination. This clonotype was recorded a few times. Its antigen is undetermined. The CDR3 totals 13 residues. V was shortened by 8 bases and J by 1 base, with 11 bases between the two germline ends. CDR1 and CDR2 from the germline V gene are SEHNR and FQNEAQ (reference sequence). TCRdb processed the 5' RACE reads anew with MiXCR; each CDR3 protein has one entry. The sample has hundreds of thousands of distinct CDR3 sequences, around a sixth seen once. Study results and caveats: Contamination by abundant bulk-population clonotypes could be present in FACS-sorted repertoires. Subsequent to the booster, the majority of primary-vaccination clones reappeared (around 95% CD4, around 85% CD8). A limited proportion of clonotypes was detected within both the CD4 and CD8 compartments.

The source of this sequence is a young man who received the YFV17D yellow fever vaccine. This chain links TRBV7-9 with TRBJ1-1; no definite D call. Here the sequenced sample was PBMCs, taken before the yellow fever booster vaccination. The CDR3 sequence is CASYGDRNTEAFF. The CDR3 DNA is TGTGCCAGCTACGGGGATCGGAACACTGAAGCTTTCTTT.